This T cell receptor beta chain was found in a study of a mutant IDH1 vaccine in newly diagnosed glioma. Time point of the sample: baseline, week 1 (first vaccination visit). The treatment was: pre-vaccination baseline after standard-of-care therapy. TCRdb's table, derived via immunoSEQ multiplex PCR, lists solely in-frame clones and lacks some. The sample lists some 70,000 clones, 79% occurring once. Sequences were derived from PBMCs, sampled from a glioma patient treated with radiotherapy, temozolomide or both. The sequence came from a man in his forties or fifties with glioma.

CDR3 loop: CASNPGIQETQYF. The CDR3 region has the DNA TGTGCCAGCAATCCGGGGATTCAAGAGACCCAGTACTTC. The chain couples TRBV7-2 to TRBJ2-5; tentatively, D is TRBD2 (5 bases). The germline V and J ends were trimmed by 7 bases and 2 bases, with 11 bases remaining between them. Germline loops: CDR1 SGHTA, CDR2 FQGNSA. The CDR3 length is 13 residues.